This note documents a single T cell receptor (beta chain) sequence. Method: immunoSEQ multiplex PCR; TCRdb's copy keeps in-frame clones and lacks some. The repertoire holds roughly 100,000 clones, with 85% to 90% as singletons. The germline gives CDR1 SQVTM, CDR2 ANQGSEA. This CDR3 region has 14 residues. V lost 7 bases and J lost 0, with 15 bases in between. This sample was included in a study of T cell responses to AZD1222 COVID-19 vaccine. The clonotype originates from an adult in good health. J is TRBJ1-1 and V is TRBV29-1; no clear D. The specimen comprised peripheral blood, sampled on day 0 of AZD1222 vaccination. Here the CDR3 reads CSAGDGSMNTEAFF. The CDR3 DNA follows: TGCAGCGCCGGTGACGGGTCTATGAACACTGAAGCTTTCTTT.